The 17 T cell receptor beta chains below were found in one sample sequenced in a study of blood T cell repertoires in COVID-19. Some clones are missing from TCRdb's copy, which holds only in-frame ones; the method was immunoSEQ multiplex PCR. In the table there are fewer than 300,000 clones, roughly 85% of which are singletons. Sequenced input: peripheral blood. These receptors came from a woman in her late teens or twenties with acute or convalescent COVID-19.

This clone has only one observation. The chain employs TRBV6-6 and TRBJ2-1, with 7 bases matching TRBD1. The germline V gene has CDR1 MNHNY and CDR2 SVGAGI (reference sequence). The CDR3 has 14 residues. The V gene end was trimmed by 5 bases and the J gene end by 4 bases; junction bases not matched to a gene: 5. CDR3 DNA: TGTGCCAGCAGTACTCGGGACAGATACAATGAGCAGTTCTTC. Translated: CASSTRDRYNEQFF.

The CDR3: CASSIPPASGRSYEQYF. For the CDR3, the DNA is TGTGCCAGTAGTATACCCCCAGCTAGCGGGAGATCCTACGAGCAGTACTTC. The chain uses TRBV19 and TRBJ2-7, with 10 bases aligning to TRBD2. Germline CDR1 and CDR2: LNHDA and SQIVND (reference sequence). The CDR3 consists of 17 residues. V dropped 2 bases and J dropped 1; count of bases not matched to a gene: 8.

CDR3 nucleotides: TGTGCCAGTAATCCTAGCCTAGGGACAGGCGGTGATGAGCAGTTCTTC. It codes for CASNPSLGTGGDEQFF. V and J are TRBV19 and TRBJ2-1; 8 bases match TRBD1. This CDR3 has 16 amino acids. The ends lost 7 bases at V and 8 bases at J; junction bases unmatched: 16. The germline gives CDR1 LNHDA, CDR2 SQIVND (reference sequence).

The sample holds one count of this clone. The chain has TRBV5-5 and TRBJ2-2, with 10 nucleotides matching TRBD1. Germline V lookup: CDR1 SGHKS, CDR2 YYEKEE (reference sequence). The CDR3 runs 14 residues. With V trimmed by 5 bases and J by 5 bases, 3 bases remained unmatched. CDR3 bases: TGTGCCAGCAGACGGGACAGGGGAACCGGGGAGCTGTTTTTT. This sequence encodes CASRRDRGTGELFF.

The chain carries TRBV3-1 (or the pseudogene TRBV3-2) and TRBJ2-6; D perhaps matches TRBD1 (5 bases). The CDR3 loop spans 17 amino acids. Germline CDR1 and CDR2: LGHDT and YNNKEL (reference sequence). With 1 base removed from V and 4 bases from J, the gap between germline ends came to 14 bases. In DNA, the CDR3 is TGTGCCAGCAGCCAAGGGAGCGCAGGGTGGGGGGCCAACGTCCTGACTTTC. This encodes CASSQGSAGWGANVLTF.

This sequence joins TRBV6-5 and TRBJ2-7; TRBD1 matches at 7 bases. CDR3 size: 15 residues. The germline V gene encodes CDR1 MNHEY and CDR2 SVGAGI. J lost 0 bases, V lost 5 bases, and 7 bases had no gene match. This chain's CDR3 is CASSPTGTASYEQYF. The CDR3 DNA reads as TGTGCCAGCAGTCCCACAGGGACAGCCTCCTACGAGCAGTACTTC.

The V call is TRBV19, the J call TRBJ1-2; the match to TRBD1 covers 8 bases. The CDR3 has 18 residues. The J segment lost 5 bases and the V segment lost 9 bases, leaving 23 bases of the junction unmatched. Germline CDR1 reads LNHDA; CDR2 reads SQIVND (reference sequence). The CDR3 here is CASDGFNTGGDSRYGYTF. As DNA, the CDR3 is TGTGCCAGCGACGGGTTTAATACAGGGGGGGACTCTAGATATGGCTACACCTTC.

This clone was seen only once. This chain uses TRBV19 with TRBJ2-7; a weak D match, TRBD2 (5 bases). Trimming took 8 bases from V and 0 from J, leaving 14 bases between them. Looked up from germline, CDR1 is LNHDA and CDR2 is SQIVND (reference sequence). The CDR3 extends over 14 amino acids. The CDR3 spells CASSAGGSSYEQYF. DNA for the CDR3: TGTGCCAGTTCGGCAGGAGGTAGCTCCTACGAGCAGTACTTC.

The genes are TRBV14 and TRBJ2-3; 7 bases map to TRBD2. The CDR3 has 16 amino acids. Germline values: CDR1 SGHDN, CDR2 FVKESK. Trimming took 3 bases from V and 6 from J; bases not matched to a gene: 12. CDR3 amino acids: CASSHVLAGAGDTQYF. The CDR3 bases are TGTGCCAGCAGCCATGTACTGGCGGGAGCGGGGGATACGCAGTATTTT.

The chain uses TRBV7-2 and TRBJ1-1, with a weak D call TRBD1 (6 bases). The germline V gene has CDR1 SGHTA and CDR2 FQGNSA. Trimming cost V 5 bases and J 4 bases, with 11 bases left between them. The CDR3 length is 13 residues. The CDR3 loop reads CASSEQGGTEAFF. The DNA of the CDR3 is TGTGCCAGCAGCGAACAAGGGGGCACTGAAGCTTTCTTT.

V is TRBV28 and J is TRBJ1-1; D unresolved. The CDR3 totals 13 residues. From germline, CDR1 is MDHEN and CDR2 SYDVKM. V was shortened by 4 bases and J by 0 bases, with 6 bases between the two germline ends. The CDR3, as DNA: TGTGCCAGCAGTTCACAAATGAACACTGAAGCTTTCTTT. Encoded protein: CASSSQMNTEAFF.

V usage is TRBV6-2 or TRBV6-3 and J usage is TRBJ1-5, with TRBD1 as a possible D gene (5 bases). This CDR3 comprises 15 residues. The germline V gene has CDR1 MNHEY and CDR2 SVGEGT. V was trimmed by 5 bases and J by 2 bases, leaving 13 bases between them. CDR3 in DNA: TGTGCCAGCAGTGCCCCGGGGGTCGGCAATCAGCCCCAGCATTTT. It codes for CASSAPGVGNQPQHF.

The chain couples TRBV30 to TRBJ2-1; 7 nucleotides agree with TRBD1. The V gene end was trimmed by 4 bases and the J gene end by 2 bases; junction bases not matched to a gene: 8. Germline loops: CDR1 GTSNPN, CDR2 SVGIG (reference sequence). The CDR3 is made up of 15 amino acids. CDR3 nucleotides: TGTGCCTGGAAGGGGGCAGGGGGAACCTACAATGAGCAGTTCTTC. This encodes CAWKGAGGTYNEQFF.

The rearrangement uses TRBV4-3 and TRBJ2-2; D call uncertain. This CDR3 comprises 17 residues. Germline CDR1 and CDR2: LGHNA and YSLEER. The V and J ends lost 0 bases and 6 bases respectively, with 17 bases between them. The CDR3 loop reads CASSQDHPRGAAGELFF. In DNA, the CDR3 is TGCGCCAGCAGCCAAGACCACCCGAGAGGCGCCGCCGGGGAGCTGTTTTTT.

This chain links TRBV19 with TRBJ2-1, with 11 bases matching TRBD1. V lost 5 bases and J lost 7; bases outside the gene matches: 7. The CDR3 length is 15 residues. Germline V lookup: CDR1 LNHDA, CDR2 SQIVND (reference sequence). Written as DNA, the CDR3 is TGTGCCAGTAGTCAAACCGGGACAGGGGGGAATGAGCAGTTCTTC. It encodes CASSQTGTGGNEQFF.

This clone was detected only a few times. The J gene is TRBJ1-2, the V gene TRBV28, with D perhaps TRBD1 (5 bases). Trimming shortened V by 1 base and J by 2 bases, and 17 bases separated the two germline ends. The CDR3 totals 17 residues. The germline gives CDR1 MDHEN, CDR2 SYDVKM. CDR3 residues: CASSLYRWGGGNYGYTF. For the CDR3, the DNA is TGTGCCAGCAGTTTATACAGGTGGGGGGGAGGGAACTATGGCTACACCTTC.

The chain has TRBV5-1 and TRBJ1-1, with 8 bases identical to TRBD1. CDR3 size: 15 residues. Germline V lookup: CDR1 SGHRS, CDR2 YFSETQ. V trimming: 4 bases; J trimming: 7 bases; junction bases outside the gene matches: 12. The CDR3 reads CASSLGQADTIEAFF. The CDR3, as DNA: TGCGCCAGCAGCCTGGGACAGGCGGACACTATTGAAGCTTTCTTT.